The TCR beta chain described here comes from a study of T cells after somatic rescue of genetic block. Germline CDR1 and CDR2: MNHEY and SVGAGI. The CDR3 is made up of 15 amino acids. The junction had 4 bases not matched to a gene; V was cut back by 1 base and J by 4 bases. Measured with immunoSEQ multiplex PCR; TCRdb has only the in-frame clones, and not every one. Found here are some 68,000 clones, about nine tenths of them singletons; the top ten hold 2.8%. Specimen: peripheral blood mononuclear cells (PBMCs). The genes are TRBV6-5 and TRBJ1-1; 9 bases map to TRBD1. This receptor was taken from a man between 25 and 39 years old. The CDR3 DNA reads TGTGCCAGCAGTTACTTTACAGGGGGCGGCACTGAAGCTTTCTTT. Translating gives CASSYFTGGGTEAFF.